The 17 T cell receptor beta chains below all came from one sample that was sequenced in a study of CD8 T cells in Susac syndrome. Random hexamers served to reverse transcribe about 0.5 to 1 ug RNA. Via MiXCR, TCRdb re-called the immunoSEQ multiplex PCR reads, giving one row per CDR3 protein. The sample has approximately 83,000 distinct CDR3 sequences, 85% to 95% seen once. The material sequenced was CD8+ T cells from PBMCs. Receptors originate from a human donor with Susac syndrome.

The V gene is TRBV2, the J gene TRBJ2-1, with TRBD2 matching over 16 bases. This CDR3 spans 16 amino acids. Looked up from germline, CDR1 is SNHLY and CDR2 is FYNNEI. After removal of 6 bases from V and 6 bases from J, the junction contained 5 bases not matched to a gene. This CDR3 reads CASRPGTSGGGNEQFF. The CDR3 DNA reads TGTGCCAGCAGACCCGGGACTAGCGGGGGGGGCAATGAGCAGTTCTTC. Drawing the rest from reference TRBV2 and TRBJ2-1, the complete variable domain is EPEVTQTPSHQVTQMGQEVILRCVPISNHLYFYWYRQILGQKVEFLVSFYNNEISEKSEIFDDQFSVERPDGSNFTLKIRSTKLEDSAMYFCASRPGTSGGGNEQFFGPGTRLTVL.

The V gene is TRBV20-1, the J gene TRBJ2-7; D is perhaps TRBD1 (6 bases). V shed 3 bases and J shed 0 bases, with 9 bases lying between them. This CDR3 is built from 13 residues. Germline CDR1 is DFQATT and CDR2 is SNEGSKA (reference sequence). The CDR3 nucleotides are TGCAGTGCTAGGGGGGCCAGCTCCTACGAGCAGTACTTC. Translated, it gives CSARGASSYEQYF.

V gene TRBV18 combines with J gene TRBJ2-1, with D maybe TRBD1 (6 bases). The ends were cut back, 4 bases at V and 9 bases at J, with 10 bases in the middle. This CDR3 has 12 residues. CDR1 is KGHSH, CDR2 LQKENI, per germline. CDR3 region: CASSLTGSEQFF. CDR3 in DNA: TGTGCCAGCTCACTAACAGGGTCTGAGCAGTTCTTC.

This clonotype was seen only once. The rearrangement uses TRBV4-3 and TRBJ2-3; D uncertain. CDR3 length: 16 residues. The V gene lost 0 bases and the J gene lost 5 bases, with 15 bases spanning the gap. CDR1 is LGHNA, CDR2 YSLEER, per germline. CDR3 in amino acids: CASSQEGRRSQDTQYF. CDR3 in DNA: TGCGCCAGCAGCCAAGAGGGCCGGAGAAGTCAAGATACGCAGTATTTT.

The chain couples TRBV18 to TRBJ2-5; D is perhaps TRBD2 (6 bases). V gave up 2 bases and J gave up 4 bases, with 11 bases separating them. CDR1 is KGHSH and CDR2 is LQKENI in the germline V gene. The CDR3 extends over 14 amino acids. The CDR3 region is CASSPTQGGETQYF. The DNA of the CDR3 is TGTGCCAGCTCACCAACCCAGGGAGGAGAGACCCAGTACTTC.

This chain links TRBV12-3 or TRBV12-4 with TRBJ1-2; D perhaps matches TRBD1 (5 bases). V was pared by 6 bases and J by 13 bases, with 18 bases between. The CDR3 totals 12 residues. CDR3 in DNA: TGTGCCAGCAGCGGGACTGAGCCCCCGGGCACCTTC. It yields the protein CASSGTEPPGTF.

This rearrangement joins TRBV12-3 or TRBV12-4 to TRBJ1-2; D is perhaps TRBD1 (5 bases). The length of the CDR3 is 15 residues. The V end was cut by 5 bases, the J end by 2 bases, with 15 bases between. The CDR3 protein is CASSPPTGINYGYTF. In DNA form, the CDR3 reads TGTGCCAGCAGTCCCCCTACAGGTATCAACTATGGCTACACCTTC.

The chain couples TRBV15 to TRBJ2-7, with D maybe TRBD2 (7 bases). This CDR3 comprises 16 residues. Trimming pared 1 base from V and 2 bases from J, leaving 15 bases between. Germline CDR1 LNHNV, CDR2 YYDKDF (reference sequence). The DNA of the CDR3 is TGTGCCACCAGCAGAGCCCGAGGGGGGGCTGCCTACGAGCAGTACTTC. Protein product: CATSRARGGAAYEQYF. The full variable domain, completed using reference TRBV15 and TRBJ2-7, is DAMVIQNPRYQVTQFGKPVTLSCSQTLNHNVMYWYQQKSSQAPKLLFHYYDKDFNNEADTPDNFQSRRPNTSFCFLDIRSPGLGDTAMYLCATSRARGGAAYEQYFGPGTRLTVT.

The chain links TRBV7-6 to TRBJ2-3, with D possibly being TRBD1 or TRBD2 (5 bases each). The V end was cut by 1 base, the J end by 1 base, with 12 bases between. Germline loops: CDR1 SGHVS, CDR2 FNYEAQ. The CDR3 is 16 amino acids. The CDR3 sequence is CASSLDSGLRTDTQYF. CDR3 coding DNA: TGTGCCAGCAGCTTAGATTCGGGGCTACGCACAGATACGCAGTATTTT.

The chain joins TRBV11-2 to TRBJ2-7; D ambiguous. Germline V gene data show CDR1 as SGHAT and CDR2 as FQNNGV. The CDR3 covers 13 residues. V lost 6 bases to trimming and J lost 1 base, with 10 bases between them. The CDR3 DNA reads as TGTGCCAGCAGGACCGACCTATCCTACGAGCAGTACTTC. Its protein product is CASRTDLSYEQYF. Full variable domain (missing parts from reference TRBV11-2 and TRBJ2-7): EAGVAQSPRYKIIEKRQSVAFWCNPISGHATLYWYQQILGQGPKLLIQFQNNGVVDDSQLPKDRFSAERLKGVDSTLKIQPAKLEDSAVYLCASRTDLSYEQYFGPGTRLTVT.

This chain joins TRBV27 and TRBJ1-2; TRBD1 agrees at 7 bases. Per germline, CDR1 MNHEY and CDR2 SMNVEV (reference sequence). The CDR3 sequence is 14 residues long. The V segment lost 6 bases and the J segment 4 bases; nucleotides outside the gene matches: 8. The CDR3 DNA follows: TGTGCCAGCAGAACAGGGGAGTCCCTCTATGGCTACACCTTC. This translates into CASRTGESLYGYTF.

This clonotype was seen a single time. V is TRBV6-2 or TRBV6-3 and J is TRBJ2-1; a possible D gene is TRBD1 (6 bases). Trimming shortened V by 6 bases and J by 3 bases, and 12 bases separated the two germline ends. Germline lookup yields CDR1 MNHEY and CDR2 SVGEGT. CDR3 length equals 14 residues. CDR3 protein: CASSPQDSYNEQFF. The DNA for the CDR3 is TGTGCCAGCAGCCCCCAGGACAGCTACAATGAGCAGTTCTTC.

This clonotype was recorded once. V is TRBV6-2 or TRBV6-3 and J is TRBJ1-1; TRBD1 matches 9 bases. CDR3 length equals 16 residues. V was clipped by 4 bases and J by 1 base; unmatched bases: 7. Germline V gene data show CDR1 as MNHEY and CDR2 as SVGEGT. DNA for the CDR3: TGTGCCAGCAGTTTCAACACAGGGGGCGAGAACACTGAAGCTTTCTTT. Translation: CASSFNTGGENTEAFF.

The chain joins TRBV7-9 to TRBJ2-1, with TRBD1 matching 9 bases. Trimming cost V 5 bases and J 2 bases; bases outside gene matches: 7. Germline CDR1 SEHNR, CDR2 FQNEAQ (reference sequence). This CDR3 is built from 16 residues. The CDR3 DNA reads as TGTGCCAGCAGCCAACTGGGACAGGGCCCCTACAATGAGCAGTTCTTC. It encodes CASSQLGQGPYNEQFF.

For the CDR3, the DNA is TGTGCCAGCAGCTCTATCCGGGACTCGAACGGGGAGCAGTTCTTC. Amino acid sequence: CASSSIRDSNGEQFF. The chain uses TRBV7-2 and TRBJ2-1; maybe TRBD2 (6 bases). V lost 4 bases, J lost 10 bases, and 20 bases lay in between. Germline CDR1 reads SGHTA; CDR2 reads FQGNSA. The CDR3 totals 15 residues. Supplemented by reference TRBV7-2 and TRBJ2-1, the full variable domain reads GAGVSQSPSNKVTEKGKDVELRCDPISGHTALYWYRQSLGQGLEFLIYFQGNSAPDKSGLPSDRFSAERTGGSVSTLTIQRTQQEDSAVYLCASSSIRDSNGEQFFGPGTRLTVL.

The count of this clonotype is one. This chain uses TRBV14 with TRBJ2-5; no clear D. Germline values: CDR1 SGHDN, CDR2 FVKESK. CDR3 length equals 14 residues. V dropped 4 bases and J dropped 5 bases, with 14 bases sitting between them. CDR3 nucleotides: TGTGCCAGCAGCCGGACGGATTTAGGGGAGACCCAGTACTTC. Its protein product is CASSRTDLGETQYF. Together with reference TRBV14 and TRBJ2-5, the CDR3 gives the full variable domain: EAGVTQFPSHSVIEKGQTVTLRCDPISGHDNLYWYRRVMGKEIKFLLHFVKESKQDESGMPNNRFLAERTGGTYSTLKVQPAELEDSGVYFCASSRTDLGETQYFGPGTRLLVL.

The genes are TRBV23-1 and TRBJ2-5; a possible D gene is TRBD1 (6 bases). TRBV23-1 is classed as an ORF, of uncertain function. This CDR3 has 16 amino acids. V dropped 6 bases and J dropped 6 bases, with 23 bases sitting between them. The CDR3 nucleotides are TGCGCCAGCAGCTCCCCCCCGTCAGAGGGGGAAAAGACCCAGTACTTC. Its protein product is CASSSPPSEGEKTQYF.